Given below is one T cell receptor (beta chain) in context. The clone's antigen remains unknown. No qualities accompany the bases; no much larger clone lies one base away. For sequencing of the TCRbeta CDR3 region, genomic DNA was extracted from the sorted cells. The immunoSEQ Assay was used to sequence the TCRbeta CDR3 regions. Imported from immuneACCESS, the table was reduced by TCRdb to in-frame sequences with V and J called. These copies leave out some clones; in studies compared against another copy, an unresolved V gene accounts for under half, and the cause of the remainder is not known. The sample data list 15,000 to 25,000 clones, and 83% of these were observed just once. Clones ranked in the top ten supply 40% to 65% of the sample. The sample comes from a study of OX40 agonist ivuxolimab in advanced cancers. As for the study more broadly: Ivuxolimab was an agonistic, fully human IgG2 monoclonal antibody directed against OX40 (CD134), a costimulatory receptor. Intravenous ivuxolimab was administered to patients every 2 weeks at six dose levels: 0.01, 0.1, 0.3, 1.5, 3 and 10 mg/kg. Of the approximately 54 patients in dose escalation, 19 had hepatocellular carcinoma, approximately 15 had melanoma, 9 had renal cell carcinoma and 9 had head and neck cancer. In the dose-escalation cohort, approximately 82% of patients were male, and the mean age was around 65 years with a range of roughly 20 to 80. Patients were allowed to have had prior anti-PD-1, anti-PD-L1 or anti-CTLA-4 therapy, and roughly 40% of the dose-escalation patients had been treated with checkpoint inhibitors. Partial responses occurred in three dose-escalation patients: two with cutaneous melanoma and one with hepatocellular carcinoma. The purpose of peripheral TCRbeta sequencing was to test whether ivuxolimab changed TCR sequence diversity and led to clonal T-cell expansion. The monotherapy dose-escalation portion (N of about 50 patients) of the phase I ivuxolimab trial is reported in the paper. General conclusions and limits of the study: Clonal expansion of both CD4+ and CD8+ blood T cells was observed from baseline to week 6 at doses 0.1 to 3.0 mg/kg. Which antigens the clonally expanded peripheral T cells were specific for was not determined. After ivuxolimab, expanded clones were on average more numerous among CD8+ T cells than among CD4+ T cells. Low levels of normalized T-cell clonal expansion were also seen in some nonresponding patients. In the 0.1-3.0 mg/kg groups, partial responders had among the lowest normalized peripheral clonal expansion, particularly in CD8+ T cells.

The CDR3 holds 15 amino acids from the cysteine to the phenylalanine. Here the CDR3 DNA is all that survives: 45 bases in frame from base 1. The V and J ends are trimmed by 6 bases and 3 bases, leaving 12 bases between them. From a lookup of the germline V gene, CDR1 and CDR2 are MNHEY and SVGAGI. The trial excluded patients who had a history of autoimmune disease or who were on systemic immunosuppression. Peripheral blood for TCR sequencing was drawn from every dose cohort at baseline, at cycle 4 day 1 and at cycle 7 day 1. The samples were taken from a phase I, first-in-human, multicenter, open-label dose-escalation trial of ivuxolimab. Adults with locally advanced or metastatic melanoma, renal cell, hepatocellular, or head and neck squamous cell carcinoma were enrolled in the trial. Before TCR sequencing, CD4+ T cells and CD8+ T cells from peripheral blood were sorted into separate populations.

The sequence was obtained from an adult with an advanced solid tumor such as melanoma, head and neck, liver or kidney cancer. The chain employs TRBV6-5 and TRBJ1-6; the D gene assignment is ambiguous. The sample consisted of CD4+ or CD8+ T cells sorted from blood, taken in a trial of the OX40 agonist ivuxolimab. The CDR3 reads CASSSNLHYNSPLHF. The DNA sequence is TGTGCCAGCAGCTCGAATTTGCACTATAATTCACCCCTCCACTTT.